A selection of T cell receptor beta chains follows, all from one sample in a study of T-cell reconstitution after alpha-beta-depleted transplantation in children. TCRdb independently ran MiXCR on the PCR reads; one entry per CDR3 protein. The table lists about 610,000 distinct CDR3 sequences, about 11% of them singletons. Specimen: PBMCs from the stem cell graft donor, collected from the stem cell graft. These receptors all stem from a human donor who donated a stem cell graft to a child with acute myeloid leukemia. The CDR3 runs from the conserved cysteine through the conserved F or W. D genes are given only for firm matches. Not all rows give a size; the values are once, few, many and, for expanded clones, a class.

V gene,J gene,clone size,D gene,CDR3 protein,CDR3 DNA
TRBV5-4,TRBJ2-1,-,TRBD2,CASRGGLAGASSYNEQFF,TGTGCCAGCAGGGGGGGGCTAGCGGGGGCTAGCTCCTACAATGAGCAGTTCTTC
TRBV13,TRBJ2-1,many,TRBD2,CASSAGVSYNEQFF,TGTGCCAGCTCCGCGGGAGTCTCCTACAATGAGCAGTTCTTC
TRBV3-1,TRBJ2-5,few,TRBD2,CASSLEVLAGGAQETQYF,TGTGCCAGCAGCCTCGAGGTACTAGCGGGAGGGGCCCAAGAGACCCAGTACTTC
TRBV20-1,TRBJ2-7,few,TRBD2,CSAKTGGTYEQYF,TGCAGTGCTAAAACGGGAGGGACCTACGAGCAGTACTTC
TRBV5-1,TRBJ2-7,many,TRBD2,CASSLTSGVYEQYF,TGCGCCAGCAGCTTGACTAGCGGAGTCTACGAGCAGTACTTC
TRBV20-1,TRBJ2-1,-,TRBD2,CSALLRRLAGGQVYNEQFF,TGCAGTGCTCTCCTTCGAAGACTAGCGGGAGGGCAGGTCTACAATGAGCAGTTCTTC
TRBV12-3/TRBV12-4,TRBJ1-4,few,-,CASGSNEKLFF,TGTGCCAGCGGAAGTAATGAAAAACTGTTTTTT
TRBV30,TRBJ1-1,-,-,CAWSTGTHIDTEAFF,TGTGCCTGGTCCACCGGGACGCACATAGACACTGAAGCTTTCTTT
TRBV7-8,TRBJ2-1,few,-,CASSLFGGTSYNEQFF,TGTGCCAGCAGCTTATTTGGCGGGACCTCCTACAATGAGCAGTTCTTC
TRBV30,TRBJ1-2,-,-,CAWRGYGYTF,TGTGCCTGGAGGGGGTATGGCTACACCTTC
TRBV10-3,TRBJ2-1,few,TRBD2,CAISESLAGDNEQFF,TGTGCCATCAGTGAGTCATTAGCGGGAGACAATGAGCAGTTCTTC
TRBV6-5,TRBJ2-3,many,TRBD2,CASSYGLAGATDTQYF,TGTGCCAGCAGTTACGGACTAGCGGGAGCCACAGATACGCAGTATTTT
TRBV27,TRBJ2-3,few,-,CASSLNFGQTRTDTQYF,TGTGCCAGCAGCTTAAATTTTGGGCAGACTCGTACAGATACGCAGTATTTT
TRBV5-1,TRBJ2-7,few,TRBD2,CASSTSGFYEQYF,TGCGCCAGCAGCACTAGCGGGTTCTACGAGCAGTACTTC
TRBV9,TRBJ2-3,many,-,CASSVRPQPDTQYF,TGTGCCAGCAGCGTCCGTCCTCAACCAGATACGCAGTATTTT
TRBV6-5,TRBJ1-1,many,-,CASSWDTRGLNTEAFF,TGTGCCAGCAGTTGGGACACCCGGGGCTTGAACACTGAAGCTTTCTTT
TRBV18,TRBJ2-7,many,TRBD2,CASSTGASGKREQYF,TGTGCCAGCTCAACGGGGGCTAGCGGGAAACGGGAGCAGTACTTC
TRBV10-3,TRBJ2-3,many,TRBD2,CAISGAGSTDTQYF,TGTGCCATCAGTGGAGCGGGATCCACAGATACGCAGTATTTT
TRBV7-2,TRBJ2-7,-,TRBD1,CASSPLTGQGYEQYF,TGTGCCAGCAGCCCCCTCACAGGACAGGGGTACGAGCAGTACTTC
TRBV9,TRBJ1-2,many,-,CASSEGIQGMEGGYTF,TGTGCCAGCAGCGAGGGGATACAGGGAATGGAGGGTGGCTACACCTTC
TRBV10-3,TRBJ2-3,many,-,CAISGTADTQYF,TGTGCCATCAGCGGTACAGCAGATACGCAGTATTTT
TRBV6-1,TRBJ1-6,many,-,CASSGRQLFNSPLHF,TGTGCCAGCAGTGGGAGACAGCTTTTTAATTCACCCCTCCACTTT
TRBV12-3/TRBV12-4,TRBJ1-2,-,-,CASRPTGQTVYGYTF,TGTGCCAGCAGGCCAACAGGGCAAACGGTCTATGGCTACACCTTC
TRBV28,TRBJ2-7,few,TRBD2,CASSPLLILAGGTYEQYF,TGTGCCAGCAGCCCTCTCCTCATTTTAGCGGGAGGAACCTACGAGCAGTACTTC
TRBV24-1,TRBJ2-1,-,TRBD2,CATSDTSAGLGNEQFF,TGTGCCACCAGTGACACCTCAGCGGGATTGGGGAATGAGCAGTTCTTC
TRBV15,TRBJ2-1,-,TRBD2,CATSRDPAGGHNEQFF,TGTGCCACCAGCAGAGATCCGGCGGGAGGGCACAATGAGCAGTTCTTC
TRBV7-8,TRBJ2-5,few,TRBD2,CASSLKSSGSTETQYF,TGTGCCAGCAGCTTAAAAAGCAGCGGGAGCACGGAGACCCAGTACTTC
TRBV25-1,TRBJ2-3,few,-,CASRDTTDTQYF,TGTGCCAGCAGGGACACCACAGATACGCAGTATTTT
TRBV11-2,TRBJ2-3,-,-,CASRLDGTSRWADTQYF,TGTGCCAGCAGATTAGACGGTACTAGCCGGTGGGCAGATACGCAGTATTTT
TRBV28,TRBJ2-1,many,-,CASSYRNEQFF,TGTGCCAGCAGTTATAGGAATGAGCAGTTCTTC
TRBV7-2,TRBJ2-1,-,TRBD2,CASSLLGGTGDEQFF,TGTGCCAGCAGCTTATTGGGAGGGACGGGGGATGAGCAGTTCTTC
TRBV29-1,TRBJ2-7,many,-,CSVKRGTDPQYEQYF,TGCAGCGTCAAGAGGGGCACAGATCCCCAGTACGAGCAGTACTTC
TRBV20-1,TRBJ1-2,many,-,CSAEDGSYTF,TGCAGCGCTGAAGACGGCAGCTACACCTTC
TRBV28,TRBJ2-2,many,TRBD2,CASSLGGRAPGELFF,TGTGCCAGCAGTTTGGGGGGGAGGGCCCCCGGGGAGCTGTTTTTT
TRBV7-3,TRBJ2-7,-,-,CASSSVGKGSSYEQYF,TGTGCCAGCAGCTCGGTAGGGAAGGGATCCTCCTACGAGCAGTACTTC
TRBV12-3/TRBV12-4,TRBJ2-3,-,TRBD2,CASSSSGGRNTQYF,TGTGCCAGCAGTTCTAGCGGTGGCAGGAATACGCAGTATTTT
TRBV7-2,TRBJ2-2,few,TRBD1,CASSLDSRGRTGELFF,TGTGCCAGCAGCTTAGACAGCAGGGGGCGCACCGGGGAGCTGTTTTTT
TRBV29-1,TRBJ2-1,-,TRBD1,CSGRDRGLYNEQFF,TGCAGCGGCCGGGACAGGGGCCTATACAATGAGCAGTTCTTC
TRBV24-1,TRBJ2-7,many,TRBD2,CATSGETSGRKYF,TGTGCCACCAGTGGGGAGACTAGCGGGAGAAAGTACTTC
TRBV7-9,TRBJ1-6,few,-,CASSLAGHTNSPLHF,TGTGCCAGCAGCTTAGCCGGACACACTAATTCACCCCTCCACTTT
TRBV12-3/TRBV12-4,TRBJ2-1,many,-,CASSWSTNEQFF,TGTGCCAGCAGTTGGAGCACGAACGAGCAGTTCTTC
TRBV2,TRBJ2-3,many,-,CASSLTRGTDTQYF,TGTGCCAGCAGTCTGACTAGAGGGACAGATACGCAGTATTTT
TRBV15,TRBJ2-1,few,-,CATSRPLWGNEQFF,TGTGCCACCAGCAGACCACTATGGGGCAATGAGCAGTTCTTC
TRBV7-9,TRBJ1-1,many,-,CASSLSSQGNTEAFF,TGTGCCAGCAGCTTAAGCAGCCAGGGGAACACTGAAGCTTTCTTT
TRBV24-1,TRBJ2-1,many,TRBD1,CATSDMGQGFNEQFF,TGTGCCACCAGTGATATGGGACAGGGGTTTAATGAGCAGTTCTTC
TRBV7-3,TRBJ2-2,few,TRBD2,CASKREVAGELFF,TGTGCCAGCAAACGGGAGGTGGCCGGGGAGCTGTTTTTT
TRBV27,TRBJ2-7,-,-,CASSLSRGYEQYF,TGTGCCAGCAGTTTATCGAGAGGATACGAGCAGTACTTC
TRBV13,TRBJ2-7,-,TRBD2,CASSRLAVTYEQYF,TGTGCCAGCAGCCGACTAGCGGTGACCTACGAGCAGTACTTC
TRBV27,TRBJ2-1,-,TRBD2,CASSLGTSFPYNEQFF,TGTGCCAGCAGTTTGGGGACTAGCTTTCCCTACAATGAGCAGTTCTTC